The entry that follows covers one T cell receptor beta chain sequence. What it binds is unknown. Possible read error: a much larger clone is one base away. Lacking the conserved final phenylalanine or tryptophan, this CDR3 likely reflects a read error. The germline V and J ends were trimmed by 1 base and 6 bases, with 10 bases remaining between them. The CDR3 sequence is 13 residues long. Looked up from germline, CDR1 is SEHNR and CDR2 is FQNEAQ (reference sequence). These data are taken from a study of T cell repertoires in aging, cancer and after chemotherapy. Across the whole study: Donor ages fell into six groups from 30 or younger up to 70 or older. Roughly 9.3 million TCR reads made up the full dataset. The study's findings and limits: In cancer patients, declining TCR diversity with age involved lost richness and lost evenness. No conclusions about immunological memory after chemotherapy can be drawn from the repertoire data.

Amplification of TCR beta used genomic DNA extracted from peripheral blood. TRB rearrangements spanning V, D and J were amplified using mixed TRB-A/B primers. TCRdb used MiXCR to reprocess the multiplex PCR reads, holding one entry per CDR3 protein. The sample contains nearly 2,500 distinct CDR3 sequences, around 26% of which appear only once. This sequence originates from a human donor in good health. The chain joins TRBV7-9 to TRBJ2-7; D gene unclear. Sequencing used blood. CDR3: CASSLDDGIEQYL. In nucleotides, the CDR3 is TGTGCCAGCAGCTTAGACGATGGAATCGAGCAGTACTTA.